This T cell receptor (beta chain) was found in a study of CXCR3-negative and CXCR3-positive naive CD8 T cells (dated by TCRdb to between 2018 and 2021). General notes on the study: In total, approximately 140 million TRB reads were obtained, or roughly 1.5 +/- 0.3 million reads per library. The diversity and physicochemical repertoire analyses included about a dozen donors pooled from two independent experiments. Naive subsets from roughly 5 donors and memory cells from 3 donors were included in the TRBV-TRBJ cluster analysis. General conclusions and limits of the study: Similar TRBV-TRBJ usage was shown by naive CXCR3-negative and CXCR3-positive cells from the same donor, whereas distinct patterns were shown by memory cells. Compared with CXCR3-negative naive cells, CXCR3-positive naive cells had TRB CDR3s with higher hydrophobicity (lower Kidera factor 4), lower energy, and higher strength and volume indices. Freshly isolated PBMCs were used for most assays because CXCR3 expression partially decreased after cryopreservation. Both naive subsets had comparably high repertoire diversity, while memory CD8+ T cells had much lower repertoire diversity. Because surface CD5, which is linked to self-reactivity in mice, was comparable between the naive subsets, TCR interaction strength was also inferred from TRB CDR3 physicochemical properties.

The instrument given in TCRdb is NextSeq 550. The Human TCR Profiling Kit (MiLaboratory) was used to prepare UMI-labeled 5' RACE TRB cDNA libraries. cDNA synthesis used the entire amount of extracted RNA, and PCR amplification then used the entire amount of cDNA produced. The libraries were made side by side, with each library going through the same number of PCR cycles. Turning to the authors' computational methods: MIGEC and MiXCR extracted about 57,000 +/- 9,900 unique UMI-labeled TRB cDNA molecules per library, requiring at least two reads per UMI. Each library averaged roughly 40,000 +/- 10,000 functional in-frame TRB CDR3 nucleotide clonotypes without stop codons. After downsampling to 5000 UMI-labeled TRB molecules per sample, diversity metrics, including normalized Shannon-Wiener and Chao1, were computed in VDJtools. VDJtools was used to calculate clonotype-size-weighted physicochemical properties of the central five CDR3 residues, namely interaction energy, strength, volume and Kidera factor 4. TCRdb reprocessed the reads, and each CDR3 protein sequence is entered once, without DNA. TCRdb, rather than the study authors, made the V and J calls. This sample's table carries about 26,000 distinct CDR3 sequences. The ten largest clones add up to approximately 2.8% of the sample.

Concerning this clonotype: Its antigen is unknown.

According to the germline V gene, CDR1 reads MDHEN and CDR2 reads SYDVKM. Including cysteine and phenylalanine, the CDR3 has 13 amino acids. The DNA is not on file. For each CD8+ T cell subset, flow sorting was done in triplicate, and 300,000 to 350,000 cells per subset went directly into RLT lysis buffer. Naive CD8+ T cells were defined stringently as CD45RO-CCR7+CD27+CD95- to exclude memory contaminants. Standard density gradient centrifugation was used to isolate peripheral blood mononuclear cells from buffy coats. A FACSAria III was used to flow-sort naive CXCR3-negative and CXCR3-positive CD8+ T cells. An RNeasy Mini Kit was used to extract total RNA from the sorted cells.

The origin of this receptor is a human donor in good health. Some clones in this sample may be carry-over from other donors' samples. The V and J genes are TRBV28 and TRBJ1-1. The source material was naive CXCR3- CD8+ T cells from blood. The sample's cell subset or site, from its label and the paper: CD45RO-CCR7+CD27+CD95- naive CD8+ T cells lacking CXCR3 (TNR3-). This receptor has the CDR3 CASSLGENTEAFF.